This T cell receptor beta chain was profiled in a study of OX40 agonist ivuxolimab in advanced cancers. Overall study: Dose-escalation patients suffered from hepatocellular carcinoma, melanoma, renal cell or head and neck cancer. Overall study results and limits: Patients who responded partially at 0.1-3.0 mg/kg showed clonal expansion ranking among the lowest.

This CDR3 has 13 residues. V lost 10 bases and J lost 7, with 19 bases in between. The investigators sampled blood at baseline, at cycle 4 day 1, and at cycle 7 day 1. The table came from immunoSEQ multiplex PCR; TCRdb's copy has only in-frame clones and leaves some out. The sample consists of approximately 60,000 clones, more than 90% of them appearing once. In regard to this clone: Its antigen is unknown.

This clonotype was obtained from an adult with an advanced solid tumor such as melanoma, head and neck, liver or kidney cancer. Here the sequenced sample was CD4+ or CD8+ T cells sorted from blood, taken in a trial of the OX40 agonist ivuxolimab. This sequence joins TRBV23-1 and TRBJ1-1, with D possibly being TRBD1 (5 bases). TRBV23-1 is annotated as an ORF whose role is uncertain. This CDR3 reads CANPRGRAGEAFF. In DNA, the CDR3 is TGCGCCAACCCGAGGGGCAGGGCGGGTGAAGCTTTCTTT.